The sequence of this TCR beta chain was determined in a study of T cell changes during pregnancy in multiple sclerosis. Sequencing used immunoSEQ multiplex PCR; TCRdb keeps in-frame clones, though not all of them. Here the sample spans about 33,000 clones, about 91% being singletons. Germline V gene data show CDR1 as SGHTA and CDR2 as FQGNSA. This CDR3 spans 13 amino acids. Trimming left V 3 bases short and J 2 bases short, with 5 bases between. The sample here was CD4+ T cells from peripheral blood mononuclear cells, taken in the third trimester of pregnancy. The receptor was isolated from a female donor in good health, enrolled as a control in a pregnancy study. This chain connects TRBV7-2 to TRBJ2-1; D possibly corresponds to TRBD2 (5 bases). CDR3: CASSFGAYNEQFF. In DNA form, the CDR3 reads TGTGCCAGCAGCTTCGGGGCCTACAATGAGCAGTTCTTC.